One sample yielded the 19 T cell receptor beta chains listed below, sequenced in a study of blood T cell repertoires in COVID-19. The protocol was immunoSEQ multiplex PCR, while the TCRdb copy is restricted to in-frame clones and leaves out a portion. The sample includes a few hundred thousand clones, approximately 80% seen only once; the top ten take approximately 3.8%. The sequenced sample was peripheral blood. The receptors were gathered from a woman aged 50 to 60 with active or convalescent COVID-19.

This chain connects TRBV5-1 to TRBJ2-2; 8 positions agree with TRBD2. V was pared by 2 bases and J by 4 bases, with 4 bases of the junction left unmatched. The length of the CDR3 is 15 residues. Germline V gene data show CDR1 as SGHRS and CDR2 as YFSETQ. The CDR3 DNA is TGCGCCAGCAGCTTTAGCGGGGACATCACCGGGGAGCTGTTTTTT. It specifies CASSFSGDITGELFF.

V usage is TRBV5-6 and J usage is TRBJ1-2; TRBD1 agrees at 9 bases. There are 13 residues in the CDR3. The germline gives CDR1 SGHDT, CDR2 YYEEEE. Germline trimming cut 4 bases from V and 4 bases from J; bases unmatched to any gene: 2. The CDR3 protein is CASSDRGVYGYTF. Here the CDR3 DNA reads TGTGCCAGCAGCGACAGGGGGGTCTATGGCTACACCTTC.

The chain recombines TRBV27 with TRBJ1-2; TRBD1 matches 11 bases. Germline CDR1 MNHEY, CDR2 SMNVEV (reference sequence). The J segment lost 4 bases and the V segment lost 2 bases, leaving 9 bases of the junction unmatched. The CDR3 extends over 17 amino acids. The CDR3 sequence is CASSLVGQGAPIYGYTF. DNA for the CDR3: TGTGCCAGCAGTTTAGTAGGACAGGGGGCACCCATCTATGGCTACACCTTC.

This clone was recorded only once. The chain couples TRBV29-1 to TRBJ2-3; D is undetermined. V was pared by 7 bases and J by 4 bases, with 18 bases between. Germline CDR1 and CDR2: SQVTM and ANQGSEA. The CDR3 totals 14 residues. CDR3 nucleotide sequence: TGCAGCGCGATGCCGGGTCCCTCCCCAGATACGCAGTATTTT. Translation gives CSAMPGPSPDTQYF.

The V call is TRBV13, the J call TRBJ2-4, with a weak D call TRBD2 (7 bases). This CDR3 is 17 amino acids long. Looked up from germline, CDR1 is PRHDT and CDR2 is FYEKMQ (reference sequence). The ends were cut back, 0 bases at V and 1 base at J, with 13 bases in the middle. Here the CDR3 reads CASSLGHRDYAKNIQYF. CDR3 DNA sequence: TGTGCCAGCAGCTTAGGACACAGGGACTACGCCAAAAACATTCAGTACTTC.

CDR3 in amino acids: CASSLATLAGGPILGQYF. CDR3 nucleotide sequence: TGTGCCAGCAGCTTAGCGACCCTAGCGGGAGGCCCGATTTTGGGGCAGTATTTT. The rearrangement links TRBV7-2 to TRBJ2-3, with 11 positions matching TRBD2. The trim removed 0 bases at V and 11 bases at J, leaving 16 bases unmatched. The CDR3 covers 18 residues. CDR1 and CDR2 (germline): SGHTA, FQGNSA.

This chain uses TRBV19 with TRBJ1-4; D is ambiguous. Germline V CDR1 and CDR2: LNHDA, SQIVND (reference sequence). The V end lost 6 bases, the J end lost 6 bases, and 14 bases lay between the germline ends. The CDR3 spans 14 residues. The CDR3 bases are TGTGCCAGTAGGATACACTCCAGCGATGAAAAACTGTTTTTT. This encodes CASRIHSSDEKLFF.

This clone came up once. The gene calls are TRBV19 and TRBJ2-7; D might be TRBD1 (5 bases). CDR1 and CDR2 (germline): LNHDA, SQIVND (reference sequence). The length of the CDR3 is 14 residues. Trimming took off 6 bases at V and 2 bases at J, with 14 bases between the two ends. CDR3 nucleotides: TGTGCCAGTAGCCCCGCGACAGTCCCCTACGAGCAGTACTTC. Translated: CASSPATVPYEQYF. Full variable domain (remainder filled in from reference TRBV19 and TRBJ2-7): DGGITQSPKYLFRKEGQNVTLSCEQNLNHDAMYWYRQDPGQGLRLIYYSQIVNDFQKGDIAEGYSVSREKKESFPLTVTSAQKNPTAFYLCASSPATVPYEQYFGPGTRLTVT.

The chain links TRBV6-4 to TRBJ1-3, with D unresolved. CDR1 MRHNA and CDR2 SNTAGT come from the germline V gene. CDR3 size: 16 residues. V dropped 6 bases and J dropped 0 bases, with 15 bases sitting between them. The CDR3 DNA sequence: TGTGCCAGCAGGGCGGTACCGACCGACTCTGGAAACACCATATATTTT. It codes for CASRAVPTDSGNTIYF.

This chain connects TRBV12-5 to TRBJ1-2; 8 bases are a match to TRBD1. The junction had 13 bases not matched to a gene; V was cut back by 5 bases and J by 5 bases. The CDR3 covers 16 residues. Germline V gene lookup returns CDR1 LGHNT and CDR2 FRNRAP. CDR3 sequence: CASGGGQDAGFYGYTF. In nucleotides, the CDR3 is TGTGCTAGTGGTGGGGGACAGGATGCCGGATTTTATGGCTACACCTTC.

The rearrangement uses TRBV4-2 and TRBJ1-1; D is uncertain. V gave up 0 bases and J gave up 8 bases, with 10 bases separating them. The V gene's germline CDR1 is LGHNA and CDR2 YNFKEQ. CDR3 length: 13 residues. Here the CDR3 reads CASSQESSREAFF. CDR3 DNA: TGTGCCAGCAGCCAAGAGTCTTCCAGGGAAGCTTTCTTT.

This clone was seen a single time. The chain has TRBV5-4 and TRBJ1-1; 11 bases are a match to TRBD1. This CDR3 contains 15 residues. The V gene's germline CDR1 is SGHNT and CDR2 YYREEE (reference sequence). V was clipped by 4 bases and J by 3 bases; unmatched bases: 5. The CDR3 DNA reads TGTGCCAGCAGCGGAGGACAGGGGGCCTACACTGAAGCTTTCTTT. The encoded protein is CASSGGQGAYTEAFF.

This clone was seen more than once but under ten times. The rearrangement links TRBV27 to TRBJ2-7; D is perhaps TRBD2 (5 bases). The CDR3 contains 14 residues. Between the trimmed V and J ends, which lost 0 bases and 2 bases, there was a span of 8 bases. Germline CDR1 is MNHEY and CDR2 is SMNVEV (reference sequence). This chain's CDR3 is CASSLSRVAYEQYF. The CDR3 nucleotides read TGTGCCAGCAGTTTATCGAGGGTAGCCTACGAGCAGTACTTC.

This clone was recorded a few times. Written as DNA, the CDR3 is TGTGCCAGCACCCGGGACAGCCAAGAGACCCAGTACTTC. Its translation is CASTRDSQETQYF. The chain combines TRBV6-5 with TRBJ2-5; 7 positions agree with TRBD1. The length of the CDR3 is 13 residues. The germline gives CDR1 MNHEY, CDR2 SVGAGI. The junction had 3 bases not matched to a gene; V was cut back by 7 bases and J by 1 base.

The J gene is TRBJ2-7, the V gene TRBV28; no clear D. The CDR3 covers 11 residues. The germline V gene has CDR1 MDHEN and CDR2 SYDVKM. V lost 3 bases and J lost 6, with 6 bases in between. Here the CDR3 reads CASSFRSEQYF. Written as DNA, the CDR3 is TGTGCCAGCAGTTTTCGGTCCGAGCAGTACTTC.

V is TRBV5-1 and J is TRBJ2-2, with TRBD2 matching 10 bases. With V trimmed by 2 bases and J by 1 base, 5 bases remained unmatched. Germline CDR1 SGHRS, CDR2 YFSETQ. The length of the CDR3 is 17 residues. CDR3 nucleotides: TGCGCCAGCAGCTTAGTTAGCGGGAGGTTGAACACCGGGGAGCTGTTTTTT. Translating gives CASSLVSGRLNTGELFF.

The sample holds one count of this clone. The chain employs TRBV11-2 and TRBJ2-2, with D tentatively TRBD1 (5 bases). CDR1 and CDR2 from the germline V gene are SGHAT and FQNNGV. The germline V and J ends were trimmed by 2 bases and 4 bases, with 8 bases remaining between them. This CDR3 has 14 amino acids. CDR3 sequence reads: CASSLQGFTGELFF. CDR3 in DNA: TGTGCCAGCAGCTTACAGGGTTTCACCGGGGAGCTGTTTTTT.

In DNA, the CDR3 is TGTGCCAGCAGCGCTCTAGCGGGAGCGACTGGCGAGCAGTTCTTC. Amino acid sequence: CASSALAGATGEQFF. J is TRBJ2-1 and V is TRBV6-4; 10 positions match TRBD2. There are 15 residues in the CDR3. The ends lost 6 bases at V and 10 bases at J; junction bases unmatched: 12. Germline CDR1 reads MRHNA; CDR2 reads SNTAGT.

The chain has TRBV30 and TRBJ2-3; 7 positions agree with TRBD2. The CDR3 length is 15 residues. Per germline, CDR1 GTSNPN and CDR2 SVGIG (reference sequence). Trimming at V came to 4 bases and at J to 0 bases, leaving 7 bases not matched to a gene. In DNA, the CDR3 is TGTGCCTGGAAGGGCGGGAGAGTTAGCACAGATACGCAGTATTTT. Amino acid sequence: CAWKGGRVSTDTQYF.